Detailed here is one TCR beta chain. Antigen unknown. This entry comes from a study of beta chain features in type 1 diabetes. Study-level points and caveats: TCRB CDR3s were moderately but significantly shorter in Type 1 diabetes patients in all four CD4+ subsets.

cDNA synthesis used the whole RNA isolate, giving expressed TCRB sequences. Libraries were prepared by immunoSEQ multiplex PCR; TCRdb keeps only in-frame clonotypes and omits some of them. The sample includes some 240,000 clones, around 16% of them seen just once. The sample taken for sequencing was naive CD4+ T cells from blood. The receptor's source is a young man with type 1 diabetes.

The CDR3: CASSPKGLAFYNEQFF. The CDR3, as DNA: TGTGCCAGCTCACCAAAAGGACTAGCTTTCTACAATGAGCAGTTCTTC. The chain uses TRBV18 and TRBJ2-1, with 8 bases aligning to TRBD2. The CDR3 runs 16 residues. V gave up 2 bases and J gave up 3 bases; unmatched junction bases: 6. CDR1 is KGHSH and CDR2 is LQKENI in the germline V gene.